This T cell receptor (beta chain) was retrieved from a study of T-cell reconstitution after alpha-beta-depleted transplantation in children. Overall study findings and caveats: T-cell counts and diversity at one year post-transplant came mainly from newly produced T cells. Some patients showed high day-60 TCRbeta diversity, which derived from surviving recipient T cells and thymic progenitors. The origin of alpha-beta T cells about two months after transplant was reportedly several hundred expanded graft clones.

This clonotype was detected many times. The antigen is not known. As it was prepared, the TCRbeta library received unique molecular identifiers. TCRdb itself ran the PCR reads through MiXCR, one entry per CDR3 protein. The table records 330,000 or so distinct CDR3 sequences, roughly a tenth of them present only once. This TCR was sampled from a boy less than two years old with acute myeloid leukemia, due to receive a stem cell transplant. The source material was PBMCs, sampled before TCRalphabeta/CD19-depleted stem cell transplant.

The CDR3 reads CASSRRQGLLDQPQHF. The CDR3 DNA reads as TGTGCCAGCAGCCGCAGACAGGGATTATTGGATCAGCCCCAGCATTTT. The chain couples TRBV28 to TRBJ1-5, with 7 positions matching TRBD1. Losses at the gene ends were 6 bases for V and 5 bases for J; bases not matched to a gene: 13. The germline CDR1 and CDR2 sequences are MDHEN and SYDVKM. The CDR3 is 16 amino acids.